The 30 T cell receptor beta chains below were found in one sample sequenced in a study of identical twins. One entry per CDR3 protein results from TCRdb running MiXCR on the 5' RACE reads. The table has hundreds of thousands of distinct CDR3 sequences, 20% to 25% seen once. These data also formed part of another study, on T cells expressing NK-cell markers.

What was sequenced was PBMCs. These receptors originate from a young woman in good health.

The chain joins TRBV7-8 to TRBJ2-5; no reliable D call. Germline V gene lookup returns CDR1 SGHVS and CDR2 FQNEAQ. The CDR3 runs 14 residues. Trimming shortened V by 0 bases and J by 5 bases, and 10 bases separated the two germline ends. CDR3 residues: CASSLAGGVETQYF. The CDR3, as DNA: TGTGCCAGCAGCTTAGCTGGTGGGGTGGAGACCCAGTACTTC.

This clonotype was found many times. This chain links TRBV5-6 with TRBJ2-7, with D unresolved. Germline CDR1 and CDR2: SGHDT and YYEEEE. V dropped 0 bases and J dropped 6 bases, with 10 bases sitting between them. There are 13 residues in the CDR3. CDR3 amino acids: CASSLAMETEQYF. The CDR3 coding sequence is TGTGCCAGCAGCTTGGCAATGGAGACCGAGCAGTACTTC.

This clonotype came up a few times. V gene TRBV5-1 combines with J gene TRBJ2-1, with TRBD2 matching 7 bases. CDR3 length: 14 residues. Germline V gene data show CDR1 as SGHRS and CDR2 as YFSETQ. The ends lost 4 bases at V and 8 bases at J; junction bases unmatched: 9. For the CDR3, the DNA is TGCGCCAGCAGCCTGAACGGGAGGTTAGATGAGCAGTTCTTC. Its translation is CASSLNGRLDEQFF.

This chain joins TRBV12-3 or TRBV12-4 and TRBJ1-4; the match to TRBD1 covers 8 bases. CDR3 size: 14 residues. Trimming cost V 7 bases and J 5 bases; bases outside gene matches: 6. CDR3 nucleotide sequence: TGTGCCAGCACGAAGGGGACAGGCAATGAAAAACTGTTTTTT. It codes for CASTKGTGNEKLFF.

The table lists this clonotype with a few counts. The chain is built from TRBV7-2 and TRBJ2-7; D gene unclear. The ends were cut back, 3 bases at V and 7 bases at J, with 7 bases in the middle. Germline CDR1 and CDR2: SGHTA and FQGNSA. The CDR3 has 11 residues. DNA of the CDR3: TGTGCCAGCAGCTTCCATCGGGAGCAGTACTTC. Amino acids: CASSFHREQYF. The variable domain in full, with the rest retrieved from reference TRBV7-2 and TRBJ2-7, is GAGVSQSPSNKVTEKGKDVELRCDPISGHTALYWYRQSLGQGLEFLIYFQGNSAPDKSGLPSDRFSAERTGGSVSTLTIQRTQQEDSAVYLCASSFHREQYFGPGTRLTVT.

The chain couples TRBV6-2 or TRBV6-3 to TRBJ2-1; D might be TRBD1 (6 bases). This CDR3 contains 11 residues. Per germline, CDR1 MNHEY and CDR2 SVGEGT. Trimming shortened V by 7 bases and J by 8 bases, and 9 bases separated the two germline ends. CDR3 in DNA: TGTGCCAGCAATGGGGGCGATGAGCAGTTCTTC. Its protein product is CASNGGDEQFF.

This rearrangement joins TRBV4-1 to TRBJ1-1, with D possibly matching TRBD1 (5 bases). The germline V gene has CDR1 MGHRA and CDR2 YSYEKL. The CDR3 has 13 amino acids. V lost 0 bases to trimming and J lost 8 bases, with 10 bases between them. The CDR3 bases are TGCGCCAGCAGCCAAGACAGACAGAAGGAAGCTTTCTTT. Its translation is CASSQDRQKEAFF.

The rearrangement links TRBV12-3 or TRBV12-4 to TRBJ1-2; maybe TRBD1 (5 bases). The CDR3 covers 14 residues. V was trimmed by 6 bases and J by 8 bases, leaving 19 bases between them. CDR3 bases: TGTGCCAGCAGCCCGGTCCGGGGGACTGGCGGCTACACCTTC. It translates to CASSPVRGTGGYTF.

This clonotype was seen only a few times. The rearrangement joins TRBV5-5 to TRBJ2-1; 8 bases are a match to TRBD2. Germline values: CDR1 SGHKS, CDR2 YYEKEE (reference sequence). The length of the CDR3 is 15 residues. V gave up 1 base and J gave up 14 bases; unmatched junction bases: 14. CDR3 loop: CASSLIAISGSRKFF. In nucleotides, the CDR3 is TGTGCCAGCAGCTTGATTGCCATAAGCGGGAGTCGAAAGTTCTTC. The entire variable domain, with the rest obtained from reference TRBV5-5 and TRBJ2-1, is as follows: DAGVTQSPTHLIKTRGQQVTLRCSPISGHKSVSWYQQVLGQGPQFIFQYYEKEERGRGNFPDRFSARQFPNYSSELNVNALLLGDSALYLCASSLIAISGSRKFFGPGTRLTVL.

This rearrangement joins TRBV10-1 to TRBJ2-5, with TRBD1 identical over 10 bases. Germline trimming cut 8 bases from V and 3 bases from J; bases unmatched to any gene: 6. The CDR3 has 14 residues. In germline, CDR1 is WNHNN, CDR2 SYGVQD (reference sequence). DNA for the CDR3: TGCGCCAGCGGCCCGGACAGGGGGAAAGAGACCCAGTACTTC. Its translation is CASGPDRGKETQYF.

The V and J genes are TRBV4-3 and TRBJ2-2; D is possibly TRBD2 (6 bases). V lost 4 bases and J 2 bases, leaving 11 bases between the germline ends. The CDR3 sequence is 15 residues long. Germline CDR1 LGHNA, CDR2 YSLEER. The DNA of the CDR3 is TGCGCCAGCAGCCGGGGCGGGATAAACACCGGGGAGCTGTTTTTT. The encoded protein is CASSRGGINTGELFF.

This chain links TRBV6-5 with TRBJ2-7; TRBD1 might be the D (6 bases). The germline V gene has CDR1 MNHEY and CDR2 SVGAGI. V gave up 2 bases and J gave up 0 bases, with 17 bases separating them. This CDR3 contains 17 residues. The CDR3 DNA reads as TGTGCCAGCAGTTACACTTGGGACCGGACAGCCTCCTACGAGCAGTACTTC. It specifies CASSYTWDRTASYEQYF.

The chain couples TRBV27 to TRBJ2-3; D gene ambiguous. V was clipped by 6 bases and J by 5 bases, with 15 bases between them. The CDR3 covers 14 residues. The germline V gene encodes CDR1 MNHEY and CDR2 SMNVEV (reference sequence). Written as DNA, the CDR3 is TGTGCCAGCAGCTTTACGAGTGGGATAGATACGCAGTATTTT. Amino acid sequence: CASSFTSGIDTQYF.

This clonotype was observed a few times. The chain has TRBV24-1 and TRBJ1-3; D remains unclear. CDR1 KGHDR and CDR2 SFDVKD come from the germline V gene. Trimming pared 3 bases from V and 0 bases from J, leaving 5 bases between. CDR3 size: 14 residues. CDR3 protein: CATSDKGSGNTIYF. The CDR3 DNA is TGTGCCACCAGTGATAAGGGCTCTGGAAACACCATATATTTT.

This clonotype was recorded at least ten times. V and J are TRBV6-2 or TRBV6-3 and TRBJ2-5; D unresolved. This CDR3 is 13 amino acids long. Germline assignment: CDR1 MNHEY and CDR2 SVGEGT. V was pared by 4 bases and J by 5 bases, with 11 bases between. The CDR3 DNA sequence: TGTGCCAGCAGTTTGGAACAGTTGGAGACCCAGTACTTC. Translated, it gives CASSLEQLETQYF.

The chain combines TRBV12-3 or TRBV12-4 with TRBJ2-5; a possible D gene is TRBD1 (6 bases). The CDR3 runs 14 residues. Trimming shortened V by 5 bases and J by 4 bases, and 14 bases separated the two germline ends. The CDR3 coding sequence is TGTGCCAGCAGTACGCCTTGGGGGCGAGAGACCCAGTACTTC. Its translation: CASSTPWGRETQYF.

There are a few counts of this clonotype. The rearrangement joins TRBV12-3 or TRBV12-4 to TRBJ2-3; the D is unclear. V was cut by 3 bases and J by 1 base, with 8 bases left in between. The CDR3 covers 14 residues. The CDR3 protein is CASSFGQRTDTQYF. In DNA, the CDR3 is TGTGCCAGCAGTTTTGGGCAGCGCACAGATACGCAGTATTTT.

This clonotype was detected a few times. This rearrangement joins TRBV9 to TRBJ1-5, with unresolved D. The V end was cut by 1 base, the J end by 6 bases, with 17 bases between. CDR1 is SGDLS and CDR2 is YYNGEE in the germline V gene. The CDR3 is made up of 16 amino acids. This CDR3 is CASSVRRRACSQPQHF. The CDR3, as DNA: TGTGCCAGCAGCGTACGTCGGAGGGCATGCAGTCAGCCCCAGCATTTT.

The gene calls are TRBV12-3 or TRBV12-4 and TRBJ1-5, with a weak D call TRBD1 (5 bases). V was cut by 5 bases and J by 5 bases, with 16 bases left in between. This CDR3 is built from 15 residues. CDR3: CASSHRREADQPQHF. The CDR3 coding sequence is TGTGCCAGCAGTCACAGGCGTGAGGCGGATCAGCCCCAGCATTTT.

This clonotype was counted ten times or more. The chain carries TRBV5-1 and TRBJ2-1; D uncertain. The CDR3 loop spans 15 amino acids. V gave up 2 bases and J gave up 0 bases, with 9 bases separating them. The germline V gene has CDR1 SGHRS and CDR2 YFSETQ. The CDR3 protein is CASSFAVSSYNEQFF. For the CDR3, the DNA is TGCGCCAGCAGCTTCGCAGTCAGCTCCTACAATGAGCAGTTCTTC. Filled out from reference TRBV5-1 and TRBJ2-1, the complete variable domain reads KAGVTQTPRYLIKTRGQQVTLSCSPISGHRSVSWYQQTPGQGLQFLFEYFSETQRNKGNFPGRFSGRQFSNSRSEMNVSTLELGDSALYLCASSFAVSSYNEQFFGPGTRLTVL.

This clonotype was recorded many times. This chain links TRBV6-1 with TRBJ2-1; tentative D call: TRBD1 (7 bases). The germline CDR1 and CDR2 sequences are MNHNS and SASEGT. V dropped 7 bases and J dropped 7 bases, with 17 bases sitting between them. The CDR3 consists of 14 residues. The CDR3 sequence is CASTSHQGGNEQFF. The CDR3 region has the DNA TGTGCCAGCACCAGCCACCAGGGGGGAAATGAGCAGTTCTTC.

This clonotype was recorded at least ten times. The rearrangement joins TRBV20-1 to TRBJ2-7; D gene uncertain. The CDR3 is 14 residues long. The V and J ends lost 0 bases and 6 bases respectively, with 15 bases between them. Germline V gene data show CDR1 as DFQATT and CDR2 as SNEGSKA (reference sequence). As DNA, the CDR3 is TGCAGTGCTAGAGATGGGGAATCCCCCTTCGAGCAGTACTTC. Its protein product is CSARDGESPFEQYF.

This CDR3 is CSVSRIREQFF. The CDR3 DNA reads as TGCAGCGTTTCACGTATACGCGAGCAGTTCTTC. V and J are TRBV29-1 and TRBJ2-1; D is unclear. V was cut by 5 bases and J by 10 bases, with 12 bases left in between. This CDR3 is 11 amino acids long. In germline, CDR1 is SQVTM, CDR2 ANQGSEA.

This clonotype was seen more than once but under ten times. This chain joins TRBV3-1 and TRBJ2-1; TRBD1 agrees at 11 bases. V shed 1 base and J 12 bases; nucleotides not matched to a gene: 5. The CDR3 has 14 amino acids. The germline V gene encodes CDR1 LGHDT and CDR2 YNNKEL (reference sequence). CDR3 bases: TGTGCCAGCAGCCAAGGGACAGGGGGCGCGGCGCAGTTCTTC. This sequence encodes CASSQGTGGAAQFF.

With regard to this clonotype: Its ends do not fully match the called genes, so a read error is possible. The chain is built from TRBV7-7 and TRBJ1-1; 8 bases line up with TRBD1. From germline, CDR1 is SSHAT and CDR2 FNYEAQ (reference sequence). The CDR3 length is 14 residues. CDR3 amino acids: CASSSIQGDGEAFF. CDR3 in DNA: TGTGCTAGCAGCTCCATACAGGGGGACGGGGAAGCTTTCTTT.

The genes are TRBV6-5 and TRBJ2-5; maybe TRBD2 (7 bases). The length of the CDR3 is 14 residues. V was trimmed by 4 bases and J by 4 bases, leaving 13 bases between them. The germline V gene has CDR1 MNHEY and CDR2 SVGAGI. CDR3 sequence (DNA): TGTGCCAGCAGTTTTTCAAGGGGGGGAGAGACCCAGTACTTC. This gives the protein CASSFSRGGETQYF.

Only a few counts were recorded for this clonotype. The CDR3 is CASRGLPPEQYF. CDR3 sequence (DNA): TGTGCCAGCAGGGGACTCCCTCCCGAGCAGTACTTC. V gene TRBV12-3 or TRBV12-4 combines with J gene TRBJ2-7; a weak D match, TRBD2 (6 bases). Trimming pared 6 bases from V and 6 bases from J, leaving 12 bases between. The CDR3 is made up of 12 amino acids.

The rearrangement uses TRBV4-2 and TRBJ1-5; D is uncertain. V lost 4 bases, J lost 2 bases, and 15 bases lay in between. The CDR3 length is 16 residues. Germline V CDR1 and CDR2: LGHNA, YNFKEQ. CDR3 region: CASSLTPSNGNQPQHF. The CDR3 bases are TGTGCCAGCAGCCTTACGCCCTCGAACGGCAATCAGCCCCAGCATTTT.

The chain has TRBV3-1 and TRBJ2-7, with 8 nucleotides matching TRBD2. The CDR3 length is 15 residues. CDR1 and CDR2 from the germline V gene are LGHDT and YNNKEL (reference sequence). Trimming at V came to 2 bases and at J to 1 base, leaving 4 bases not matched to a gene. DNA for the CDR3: TGTGCCAGCAGCCAAACGGGGGGGGGTTCCTACGAGCAGTACTTC. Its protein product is CASSQTGGGSYEQYF.

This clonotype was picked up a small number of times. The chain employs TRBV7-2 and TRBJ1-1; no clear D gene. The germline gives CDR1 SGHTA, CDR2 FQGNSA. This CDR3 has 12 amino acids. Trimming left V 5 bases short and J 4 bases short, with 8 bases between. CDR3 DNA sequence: TGTGCCAGCAGCACCCGGACCACTGAAGCTTTCTTT. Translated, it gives CASSTRTTEAFF.